This entry is about one T cell receptor (beta chain). What it binds is not known. The read stops 3 residues short of the end of the CDR3; the missing end is completed from the germline J gene. Trimming shortened V by 2 bases and J by 4 bases, and 14 bases separated the two germline ends. The V gene's germline CDR1 is KGHSH and CDR2 LQKENI. CDR3 length: 15 residues. Dot-blot hybridization genotyped cervical HPV amplified with MY09/MY11 PCR. Assay: immunoSEQ multiplex PCR; the TCRdb copy retains only in-frame clones and omits some. The specimen's table records under 50,000 clones. The entry originates in a study of T cells in women clearing cervical HPV infection. As for the study in general: Case blood was drawn a median approximately 21 weeks after lesion detection. Findings and caveats of the study: Cases and controls were distinguished at AUC just under 0.85 by richness and V genes. Repertoire richness, not evenness, was significantly elevated in CIN3+ cases versus controls.

The TCR sequence derives from a woman between 18 and 75 years old with a cervical HPV16 infection that either progressed to CIN3+ or cleared (not recorded which). The rearrangement uses TRBV18 and TRBJ1-1, with a possible D match to TRBD1 (6 bases). Material for sequencing was blood buffy coat. CDR3 DNA, as far as it was read: TGTGCCAGCTCACCAGGCGGACAGCCAGGCACTGAA. This gives the protein CASSPGGQPGTE. The CDR3, in full, reads CASSPGGQPGTEAFF. Using reference TRBV18 and TRBJ1-1 for the parts outside the CDR3, the full variable domain is NAGVMQNPRHLVRRRGQEARLRCSPMKGHSHVYWYRQLPEEGLKFMVYLQKENIIDESGMPKERFSAEFPKEGPSILRIQQVVRGDSAAYFCASSPGGQPGTEAFFGQGTRLTVV.